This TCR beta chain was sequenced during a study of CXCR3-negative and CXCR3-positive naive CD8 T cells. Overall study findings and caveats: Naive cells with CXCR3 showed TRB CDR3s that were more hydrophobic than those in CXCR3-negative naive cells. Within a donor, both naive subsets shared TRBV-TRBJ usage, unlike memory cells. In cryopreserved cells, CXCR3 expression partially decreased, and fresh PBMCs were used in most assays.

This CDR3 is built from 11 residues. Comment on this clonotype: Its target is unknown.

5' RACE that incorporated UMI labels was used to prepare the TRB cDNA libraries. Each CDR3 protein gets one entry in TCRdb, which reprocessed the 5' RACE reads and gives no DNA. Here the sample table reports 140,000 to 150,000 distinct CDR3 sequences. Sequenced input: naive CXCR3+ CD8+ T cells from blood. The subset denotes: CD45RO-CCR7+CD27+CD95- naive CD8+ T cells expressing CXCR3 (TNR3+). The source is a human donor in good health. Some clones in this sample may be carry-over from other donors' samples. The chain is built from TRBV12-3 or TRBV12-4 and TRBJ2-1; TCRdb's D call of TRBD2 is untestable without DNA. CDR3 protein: CASILGEVQFF.